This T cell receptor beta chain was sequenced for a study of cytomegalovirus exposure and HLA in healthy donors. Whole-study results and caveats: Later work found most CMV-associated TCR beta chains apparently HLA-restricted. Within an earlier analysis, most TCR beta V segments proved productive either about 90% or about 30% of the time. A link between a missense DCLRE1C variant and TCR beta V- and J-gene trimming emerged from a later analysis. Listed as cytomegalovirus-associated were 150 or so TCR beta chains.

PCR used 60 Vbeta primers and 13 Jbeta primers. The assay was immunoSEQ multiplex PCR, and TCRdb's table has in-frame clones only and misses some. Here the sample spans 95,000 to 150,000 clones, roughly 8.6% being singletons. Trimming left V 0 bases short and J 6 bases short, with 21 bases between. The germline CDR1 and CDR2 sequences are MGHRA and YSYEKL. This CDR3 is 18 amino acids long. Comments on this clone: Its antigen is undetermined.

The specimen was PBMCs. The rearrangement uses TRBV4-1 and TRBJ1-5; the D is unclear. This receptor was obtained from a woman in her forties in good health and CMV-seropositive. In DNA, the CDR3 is TGCGCCAGCAGCCAAGATCAAAGGCTTGAGGGAACTACTCAGCCCCAGCATTTT. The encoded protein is CASSQDQRLEGTTQPQHF.